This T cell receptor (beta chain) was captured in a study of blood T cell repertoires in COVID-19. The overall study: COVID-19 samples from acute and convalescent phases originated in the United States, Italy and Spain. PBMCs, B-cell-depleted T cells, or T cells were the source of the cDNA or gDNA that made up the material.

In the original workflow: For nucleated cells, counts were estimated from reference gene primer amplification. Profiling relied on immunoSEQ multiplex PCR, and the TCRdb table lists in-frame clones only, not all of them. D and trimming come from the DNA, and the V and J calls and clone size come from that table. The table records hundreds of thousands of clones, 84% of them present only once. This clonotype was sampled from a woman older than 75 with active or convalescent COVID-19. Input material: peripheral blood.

The CDR3: CAWSVNFVSLVLLETQYF. DNA of the CDR3: TGTGCCTGGAGTGTAAATTTCGTTTCACTAGTTCTATTAGAGACCCAGTACTTC. V and J are TRBV30 and TRBJ2-5; tentatively, D is TRBD2 (5 bases). The ends were cut back, 0 bases at V and 4 bases at J, with 24 bases in the middle. In germline, CDR1 is GTSNPN, CDR2 SVGIG (reference sequence). This CDR3 spans 18 amino acids.